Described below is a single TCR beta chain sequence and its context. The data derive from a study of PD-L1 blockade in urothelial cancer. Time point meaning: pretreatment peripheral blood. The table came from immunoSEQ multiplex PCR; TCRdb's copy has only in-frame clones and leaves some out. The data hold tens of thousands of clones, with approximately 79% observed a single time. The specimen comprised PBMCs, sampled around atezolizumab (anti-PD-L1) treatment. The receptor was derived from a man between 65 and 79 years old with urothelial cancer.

CDR3 amino acids: CASSEVGTGDLCYTF. The CDR3 bases are TGTGCCAGCAGTGAAGTCGGGACAGGGGATTTGTGCTACACCTTC. This chain uses TRBV6-1 with TRBJ1-2; 10 bases line up with TRBD1. The CDR3 runs to 15 residues. The J segment lost 9 bases and the V segment lost 1 base, leaving 8 bases of the junction unmatched. Germline loops: CDR1 MNHNS, CDR2 SASEGT.